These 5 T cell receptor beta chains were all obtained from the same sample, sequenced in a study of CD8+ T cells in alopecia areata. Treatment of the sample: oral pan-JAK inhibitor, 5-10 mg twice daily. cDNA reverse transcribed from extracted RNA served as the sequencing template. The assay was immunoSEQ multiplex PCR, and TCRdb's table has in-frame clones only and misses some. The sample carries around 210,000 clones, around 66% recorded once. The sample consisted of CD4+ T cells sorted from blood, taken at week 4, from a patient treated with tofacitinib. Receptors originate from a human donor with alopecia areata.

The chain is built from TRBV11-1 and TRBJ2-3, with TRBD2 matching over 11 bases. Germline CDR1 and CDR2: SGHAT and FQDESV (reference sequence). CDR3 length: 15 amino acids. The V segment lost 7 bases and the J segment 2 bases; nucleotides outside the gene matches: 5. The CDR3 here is CASNKLAGDTDTQYF. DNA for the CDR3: TGTGCCAGCAACAAACTAGCGGGGGACACAGATACGCAGTATTTT. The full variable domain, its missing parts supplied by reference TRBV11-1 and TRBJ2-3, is EAEVAQSPRYKITEKSQAVAFWCDPISGHATLYWYRQILGQGPELLVQFQDESVVDDSQLPKDRFSAERLKGVDSTLKIQPAELGDSAMYLCASNKLAGDTDTQYFGPGTRLTVL.

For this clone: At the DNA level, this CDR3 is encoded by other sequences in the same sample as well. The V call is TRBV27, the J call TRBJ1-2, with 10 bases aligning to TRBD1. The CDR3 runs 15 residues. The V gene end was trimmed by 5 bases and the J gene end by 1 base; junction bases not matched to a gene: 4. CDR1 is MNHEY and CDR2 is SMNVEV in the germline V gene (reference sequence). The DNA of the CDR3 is TGTGCCAGCAGTCCATGGACAGGGGGTAACTATGGCTACACCTTC. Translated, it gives CASSPWTGGNYGYTF.

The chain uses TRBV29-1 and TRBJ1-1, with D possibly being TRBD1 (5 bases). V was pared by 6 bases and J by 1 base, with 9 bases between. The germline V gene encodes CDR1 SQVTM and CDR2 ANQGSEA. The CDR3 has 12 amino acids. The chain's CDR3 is CSVRQTNTEAFF. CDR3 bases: TGCAGCGTCAGACAGACGAACACTGAAGCTTTCTTT.

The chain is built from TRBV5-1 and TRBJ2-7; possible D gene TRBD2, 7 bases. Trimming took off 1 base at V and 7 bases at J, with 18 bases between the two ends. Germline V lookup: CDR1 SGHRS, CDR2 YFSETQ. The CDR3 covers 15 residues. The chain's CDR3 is CASSLNGGPGGEQYF. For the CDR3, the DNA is TGCGCCAGCAGCTTGAATGGGGGCCCCGGGGGGGAGCAGTACTTC. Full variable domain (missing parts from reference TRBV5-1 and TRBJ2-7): KAGVTQTPRYLIKTRGQQVTLSCSPISGHRSVSWYQQTPGQGLQFLFEYFSETQRNKGNFPGRFSGRQFSNSRSEMNVSTLELGDSALYLCASSLNGGPGGEQYFGPGTRLTVT.

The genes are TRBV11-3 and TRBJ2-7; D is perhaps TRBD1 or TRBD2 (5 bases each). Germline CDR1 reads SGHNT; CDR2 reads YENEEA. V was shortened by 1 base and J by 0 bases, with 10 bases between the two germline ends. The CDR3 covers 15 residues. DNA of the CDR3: TGTGCCAGCAGCTTAGCAGGGACGGCCTCCTACGAGCAGTACTTC. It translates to CASSLAGTASYEQYF.